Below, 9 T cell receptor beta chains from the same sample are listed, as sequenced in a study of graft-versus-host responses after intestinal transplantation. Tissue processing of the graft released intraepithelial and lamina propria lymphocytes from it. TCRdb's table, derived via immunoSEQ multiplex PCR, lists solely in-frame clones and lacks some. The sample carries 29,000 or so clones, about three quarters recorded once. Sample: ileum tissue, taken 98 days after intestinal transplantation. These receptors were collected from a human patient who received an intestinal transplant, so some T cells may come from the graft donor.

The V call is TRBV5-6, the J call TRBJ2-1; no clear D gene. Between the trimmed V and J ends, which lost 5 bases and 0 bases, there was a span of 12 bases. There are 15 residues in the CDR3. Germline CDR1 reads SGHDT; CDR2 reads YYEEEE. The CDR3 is CASSRDPSSYNEQFF. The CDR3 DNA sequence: TGTGCCAGCAGTCGTGATCCTAGCTCCTACAATGAGCAGTTCTTC.

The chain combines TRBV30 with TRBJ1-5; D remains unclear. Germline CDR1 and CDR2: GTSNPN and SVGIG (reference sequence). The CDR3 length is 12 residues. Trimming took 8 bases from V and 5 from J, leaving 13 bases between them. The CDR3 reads CALRTEDQPQHF. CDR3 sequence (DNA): TGTGCCCTACGTACGGAGGATCAGCCCCAGCATTTT.

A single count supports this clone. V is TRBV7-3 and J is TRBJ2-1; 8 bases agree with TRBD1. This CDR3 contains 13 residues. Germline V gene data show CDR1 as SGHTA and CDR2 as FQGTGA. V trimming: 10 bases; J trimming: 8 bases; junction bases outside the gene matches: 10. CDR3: CAITDRGGDEQFF. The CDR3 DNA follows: TGTGCCATTACAGACAGGGGTGGAGATGAGCAGTTCTTC.

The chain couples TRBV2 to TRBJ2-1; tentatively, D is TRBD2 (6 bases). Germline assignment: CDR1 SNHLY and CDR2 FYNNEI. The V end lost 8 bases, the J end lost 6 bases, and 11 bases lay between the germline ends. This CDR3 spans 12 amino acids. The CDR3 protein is CASGGTPNEQFF. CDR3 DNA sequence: TGTGCCAGCGGCGGGACTCCCAATGAGCAGTTCTTC. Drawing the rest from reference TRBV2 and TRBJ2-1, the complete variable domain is EPEVTQTPSHQVTQMGQEVILRCVPISNHLYFYWYRQILGQKVEFLVSFYNNEISEKSEIFDDQFSVERPDGSNFTLKIRSTKLEDSAMYFCASGGTPNEQFFGPGTRLTVL.

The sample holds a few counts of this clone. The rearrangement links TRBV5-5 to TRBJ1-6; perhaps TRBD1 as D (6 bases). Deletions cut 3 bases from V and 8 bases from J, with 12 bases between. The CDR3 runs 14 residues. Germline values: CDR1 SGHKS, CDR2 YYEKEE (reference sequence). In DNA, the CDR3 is TGTGCCAGCAGCTCGGACAGTCGGGATTCACCCCTCCACTTT. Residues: CASSSDSRDSPLHF.

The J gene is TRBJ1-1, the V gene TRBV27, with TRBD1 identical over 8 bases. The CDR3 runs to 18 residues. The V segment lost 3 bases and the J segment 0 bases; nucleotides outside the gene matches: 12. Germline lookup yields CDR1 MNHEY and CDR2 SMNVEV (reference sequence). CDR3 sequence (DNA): TGTGCCAGCAGTTTTAGGCCGGACAGGGCACCCATGAACACTGAAGCTTTCTTT. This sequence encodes CASSFRPDRAPMNTEAFF.

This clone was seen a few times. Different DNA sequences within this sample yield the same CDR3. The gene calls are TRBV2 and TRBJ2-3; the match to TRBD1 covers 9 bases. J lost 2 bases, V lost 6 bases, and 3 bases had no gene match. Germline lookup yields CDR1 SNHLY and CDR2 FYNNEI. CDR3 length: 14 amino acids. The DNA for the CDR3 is TGTGCCAGCAGAGACAGGGGGTACACAGATACGCAGTATTTT. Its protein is CASRDRGYTDTQYF.

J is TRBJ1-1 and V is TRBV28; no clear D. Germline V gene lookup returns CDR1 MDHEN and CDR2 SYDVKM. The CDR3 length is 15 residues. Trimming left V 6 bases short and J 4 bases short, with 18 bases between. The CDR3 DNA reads TGTGCCAGCAGACCTCCATCAGTTGGGGTCACTGAAGCTTTCTTT. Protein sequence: CASRPPSVGVTEAFF. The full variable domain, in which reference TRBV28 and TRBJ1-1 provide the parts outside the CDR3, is DVKVTQSSRYLVKRTGEKVFLECVQDMDHENMFWYRQDPGLGLRLIYFSYDVKMKEKGDIPEGYSVSREKKERFSLILESASTNQTSMYLCASRPPSVGVTEAFFGQGTRLTVV.

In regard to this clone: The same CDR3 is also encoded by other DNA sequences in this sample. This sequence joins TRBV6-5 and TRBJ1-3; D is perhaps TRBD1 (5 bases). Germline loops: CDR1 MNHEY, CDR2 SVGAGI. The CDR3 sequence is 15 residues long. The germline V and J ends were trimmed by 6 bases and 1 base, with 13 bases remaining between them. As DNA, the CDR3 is TGTGCCAGCAGCCCCACGGGGGGTTCTGGAAACACCATATATTTT. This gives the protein CASSPTGGSGNTIYF.